This T cell receptor beta chain was captured by sequencing in a study of T cell responses to AZD1222 COVID-19 vaccine (dated by TCRdb to about 2021). Regarding the research as a whole: A total of 233 trial participants underwent TCR sequencing, of whom about 210 had received two doses of AZD1222 and 26 had received two doses of the MenACWY control vaccine. Trial participants were enrolled by age into 18-55, 56-69 and 70-plus year subgroups, with about 150, 28 and 57 TCR-sequenced participants respectively. Overall results and qualifications from the work: Only a handful of AZD1222 recipients were SARS-CoV-2 seropositive at baseline, limiting conclusions about previously exposed vaccinees. Most participants were white British and females outnumbered males, and the authors suggested that clonal diversity may have been underestimated. Because no samples from the day 14 peak response were available, repertoires could be characterized only after the peak T cell response. The 56-69-year group was small, and its depth increase did not reach significance, likely because of low power. CD4 TCRs associated with the vaccine covered the entire spike protein, and the dominant responses were in regions 160-218 and 743-854. Reportedly, almost half of the unique spike-specific TCRs recognized epitopes lying outside the regions that are mutated in the B.1.351 and B.1.1.7 variants. A significant rise in spike-specific TCR breadth and depth was observed after two AZD1222 doses relative to day 0 and relative to MenACWY recipients.

CDR1 and CDR2 (SGHRS, YFSETQ) derive from the germline V gene. The CDR3 runs 16 residues from the cysteine to the phenylalanine. The sequence is cut down to CDR3 DNA, 48 bases in frame from base 1. V and J are trimmed by 0 bases and 3 bases, and the gene matches miss 7 bases of the junction. Notes on this clone: Its specific antigen is unknown. Base qualities are not at hand, and no much larger clone is one base apart.

The time point label, read with the paper, signifies: about 28 days (+/-7) after the second vaccine dose. Because spike-specific TCR depth and breadth did not differ between the two schedules, AZD1222 recipients who got a second dose at roughly 4 weeks were pooled with those who got a second dose at roughly 12 weeks. Samples from vaccinated people were obtained from the UK trials COV001 and COV002, which included a single-blind randomized controlled phase 2/3 trial of AZD1222 (ChAdOx1 nCoV-19) in healthy adults. For TCRbeta chain sequencing, PBMC samples were collected from trial participants at day 0 and at day 28 after the second dose. The CDR3 regions of human TCRbeta chains were analyzed by immunosequencing. For the original study's pipeline: Repertoire TCRs were matched against a reference library of SARS-CoV-2-specific TCRs generated with the MIRA antigen-specificity platform. Breadth was defined as the fraction of unique TCRs that were SARS-CoV-2-associated, and depth was defined as the fraction of total T cells that were SARS-CoV-2-associated. Using the MIRA data, every spike-specific TCR was mapped to the spike region that the TCR reacted to and assigned to either a CD4 or a CD8 class. Log10-transformed breadth and depth values were compared by one-way ANOVA with Sidak's multiple comparisons tests. Entries here come from immuneACCESS through TCRdb and include only in-frame sequences with V and J called. Some clones fail to appear in such tables; in the studies checked, an unresolved V gene covers under half of the shortfall, and the cause of the remainder is unknown. D and trimming were read from the DNA, whereas the V and J calls and clone size are those reported in that table. This sample has about 100,000 clones in its table, and roughly 90% of those were observed once. The ten largest make up around 8.4% of the sample.

This material consisted of peripheral blood, taken 28 days after the second AZD1222 dose. This chain joins TRBV5-1 to TRBJ2-7, with 9 bases in between that match TRBD2. This TCR was sampled from an adult who received the AZD1222 COVID-19 vaccine. The nucleotide sequence is TGCGCCAGCAGCTTGGAACCGGCTAGCGGGAACTACGAGCAGTACTTC. Translation gives CASSLEPASGNYEQYF.